The rows below give T cell receptor beta chains drawn from one sample of a study of cytotoxic CD8 clonotypes in ibrutinib-treated CLL. TCRdb's copy holds only in-frame clones and misses some; the assay was immunoSEQ multiplex PCR. The sample has 200,000 or so clones, around 70% seen once. The sequencing here drew on PBMCs, taken after 12 months of ibrutinib treatment. These receptors came from a human donor with chronic lymphocytic leukemia. The CDR3 runs from the conserved cysteine through the conserved F or W. D genes are given only for firm matches. Clone size is stated in some rows and not others, as once, few, many or a class when expanded.

v_gene,abundance,d_gene,j_gene,CDR3nt,CDR3aa
TRBV18,-,TRBD2,TRBJ2-3,TGTGCCAGCTCACTGACTAGCAATGAAGATACGCAGTATTTT,CASSLTSNEDTQYF
TRBV5-4,-,-,TRBJ2-5,TGTGCCAGCAGCCCCACATTAGGGACCCAGTACTTC,CASSPTLGTQYF
TRBV7-3,-,-,TRBJ2-1,TGTGCCAGCAGCTTAACCGGGGGCAAAGTTCGCTCCTACAATGAGCAGTTCTTC,CASSLTGGKVRSYNEQFF
TRBV5-1,-,TRBD2,TRBJ2-3,TGCGCCAGCAAAGCTAGCGGGAGCACAGATACGCAGTATTTT,CASKASGSTDTQYF
TRBV27,-,-,TRBJ1-2,TGTGCCAGCAGTCAGCGGGACAAAGATCACGTCTATGGCTACACCTTC,CASSQRDKDHVYGYTF
TRBV6-6,-,-,TRBJ1-1,TGTGCCAGCTTTGAAGGGAGCACTGAAGCTTTCTTT,CASFEGSTEAFF
TRBV19,-,TRBD2,TRBJ2-1,TGTGCCAGTAGTATATTGGGGGAGGGTTCCTACAATGAGCAGTTCTTC,CASSILGEGSYNEQFF
TRBV4-1,once,-,TRBJ1-1,TGCGCCAGCAGCCAACACAGAGACCTGAACACTGAAGCTTTCTTT,CASSQHRDLNTEAFF
TRBV5-4,-,-,TRBJ2-1,TGTGCCAGCAGCCCCGGACAGTACAATGAGCAGTTCTTC,CASSPGQYNEQFF
TRBV18,-,TRBD1,TRBJ1-5,TGTGCCAGTACAGGGGACCAGAATCAGCCCCAGCATTTT,CASTGDQNQPQHF
TRBV5-4,-,-,TRBJ1-2,TGTGCCAGCAGCTTGAGGGTGACAGGAGGCGGCTACACCTTC,CASSLRVTGGGYTF
TRBV19,-,-,TRBJ1-2,TGTGCCAGTAGTATCACGGGGGGAAACTATGGCTACACCTTC,CASSITGGNYGYTF
TRBV7-2,-,TRBD1,TRBJ2-1,TGTGCCAGCAGTTTGCGACAGGGGGCTTACAATGAGCAGTTCTTC,CASSLRQGAYNEQFF
TRBV6-5,-,-,TRBJ2-7,TGTGCCAGCAGATCTTCTGCAGGCCCGGAGGGTGAGCAGTACTTC,CASRSSAGPEGEQYF
TRBV19,-,-,TRBJ1-1,TGTGCCAGTAGTATAGGTGGGAGTGAAGCTTTCTTT,CASSIGGSEAFF
TRBV5-1,-,-,TRBJ2-3,TGCGCCAGCAGCTTGGTAGGCCGCACAGATACGCAGTATTTT,CASSLVGRTDTQYF
TRBV6-1,many,-,TRBJ2-7,TGTGCCAGCAGCTCAGCTACTCCAGGTAGCGACGAGCAGTACTTC,CASSSATPGSDEQYF
TRBV27,-,TRBD1,TRBJ2-1,TGTGCCAGCAGTTTATCCGCGACAGGGGTCGATGAGCAGTTCTTC,CASSLSATGVDEQFF
TRBV5-6,-,TRBD2,TRBJ2-7,TGTGCCAGCAGCTTGCGGGGAGGGCCTCACGAGCAGTACTTC,CASSLRGGPHEQYF
TRBV5-1,few,-,TRBJ2-5,TGCGCCAGCAGCTCTGAGGGGAGCGGAGAGACCCAGTACTTC,CASSSEGSGETQYF
TRBV4-3,-,-,TRBJ2-6,TGCGCCAGCAGCCCGCCTGGCTCTGGGGCCAACGTCCTGACTTTC,CASSPPGSGANVLTF
TRBV27,once,-,TRBJ1-5,TGTGCCAGCAGTTTGTCCAGGATGAGCAATCAGCCCCAGCATTTT,CASSLSRMSNQPQHF
TRBV2,-,TRBD1,TRBJ1-1,TGTGCCAGCAAAACCGGGACAGCTATGAACACTGAAGCTTTCTTT,CASKTGTAMNTEAFF
TRBV5-1,-,-,TRBJ2-1,TGCGCCAGCAGCTTGGCTGCGACCAGCTCCTACAATGAGCAGTTCTTC,CASSLAATSSYNEQFF
TRBV28,-,TRBD2,TRBJ2-7,TGTGCCAGCAGCCCTCTAGCGGGCTACTACGAGCAGTACTTC,CASSPLAGYYEQYF
TRBV7-2,-,TRBD2,TRBJ2-7,TGTGCCAGCAGCCAACGACTAGCGGGAAGCCACGAGCAGTACTTC,CASSQRLAGSHEQYF
TRBV27,once,-,TRBJ2-2,TGTGCCACCGCCGGCTGGGGAAGAGGAACCGGGGAGCTGTTTTTT,CATAGWGRGTGELFF